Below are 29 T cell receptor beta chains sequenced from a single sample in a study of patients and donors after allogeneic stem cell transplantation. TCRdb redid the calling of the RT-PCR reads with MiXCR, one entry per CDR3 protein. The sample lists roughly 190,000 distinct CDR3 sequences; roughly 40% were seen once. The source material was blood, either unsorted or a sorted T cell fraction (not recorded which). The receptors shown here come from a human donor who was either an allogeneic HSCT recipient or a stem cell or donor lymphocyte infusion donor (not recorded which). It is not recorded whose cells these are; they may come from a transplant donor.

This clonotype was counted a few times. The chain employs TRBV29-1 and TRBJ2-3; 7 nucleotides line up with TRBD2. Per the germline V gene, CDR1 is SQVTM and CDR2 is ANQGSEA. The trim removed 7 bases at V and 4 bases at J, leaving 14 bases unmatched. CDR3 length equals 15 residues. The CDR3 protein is CSAYPTSAPPDTQYF. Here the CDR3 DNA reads TGCAGCGCCTACCCTACTAGCGCCCCGCCAGATACGCAGTATTTT.

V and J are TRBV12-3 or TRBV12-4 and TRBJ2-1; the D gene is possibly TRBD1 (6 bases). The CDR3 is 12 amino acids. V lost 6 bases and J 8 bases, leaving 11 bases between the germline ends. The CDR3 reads CASRTKGDEQFF. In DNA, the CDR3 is TGTGCCAGCAGAACTAAGGGGGATGAGCAGTTCTTC.

In DNA form, the CDR3 reads TGTGCCAGCAGCGGACCGTCCTACGAGCAGTACTTC. Translation: CASSGPSYEQYF. The V and J genes are TRBV25-1 and TRBJ2-7, with D hard to call. The CDR3 has 12 residues. From germline, CDR1 is MGHDK and CDR2 SYGVNS. V was shortened by 6 bases and J by 1 base, with 7 bases between the two germline ends.

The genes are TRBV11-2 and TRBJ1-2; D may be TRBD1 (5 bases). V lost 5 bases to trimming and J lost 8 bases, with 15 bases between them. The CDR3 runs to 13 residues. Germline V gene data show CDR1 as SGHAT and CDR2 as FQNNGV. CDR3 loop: CASSLTGVEGYTF. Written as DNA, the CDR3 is TGTGCCAGCAGCCTGACGGGGGTTGAGGGCTACACCTTC. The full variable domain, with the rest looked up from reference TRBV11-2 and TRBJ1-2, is EAGVAQSPRYKIIEKRQSVAFWCNPISGHATLYWYQQILGQGPKLLIQFQNNGVVDDSQLPKDRFSAERLKGVDSTLKIQPAKLEDSAVYLCASSLTGVEGYTFGSGTRLTVV.

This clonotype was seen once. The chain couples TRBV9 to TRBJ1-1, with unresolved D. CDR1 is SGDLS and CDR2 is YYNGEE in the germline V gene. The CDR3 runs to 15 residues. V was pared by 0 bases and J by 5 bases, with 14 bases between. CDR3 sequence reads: CASSVAGIPGTEAFF. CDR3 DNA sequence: TGTGCCAGCAGCGTAGCAGGAATCCCTGGGACTGAAGCTTTCTTT.

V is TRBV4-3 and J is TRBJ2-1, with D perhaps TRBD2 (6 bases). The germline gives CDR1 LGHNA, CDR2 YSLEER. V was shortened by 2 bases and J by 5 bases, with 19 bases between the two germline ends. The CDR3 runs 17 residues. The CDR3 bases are TGCGCCAGCAGCCAAAGCTTAAGCGGGTGGGGGGACAATGAGCAGTTCTTC. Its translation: CASSQSLSGWGDNEQFF.

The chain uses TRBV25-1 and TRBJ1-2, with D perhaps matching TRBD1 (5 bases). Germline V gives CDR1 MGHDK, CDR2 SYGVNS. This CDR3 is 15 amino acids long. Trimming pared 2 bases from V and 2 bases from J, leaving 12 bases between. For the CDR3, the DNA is TGTGCCAGCAGTGAACCGGGGACTCTCAACTATGGCTACACCTTC. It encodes CASSEPGTLNYGYTF.

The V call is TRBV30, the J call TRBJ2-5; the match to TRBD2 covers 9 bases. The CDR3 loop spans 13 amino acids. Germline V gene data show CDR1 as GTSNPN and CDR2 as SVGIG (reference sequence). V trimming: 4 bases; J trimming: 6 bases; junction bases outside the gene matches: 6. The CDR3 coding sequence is TGTGCCTGGACCCTAGCGGGAAGTAAGACCCAGTACTTC. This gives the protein CAWTLAGSKTQYF.

CDR3 coding DNA: TGCGCCAGCAGCCAAGCCTTACAGAGAACGAACACCGGGGAGCTGTTTTTT. Its translation: CASSQALQRTNTGELFF. The chain has TRBV4-3 and TRBJ2-2, with D uncertain. V was trimmed by 1 base and J by 0 bases, leaving 12 bases between them. From germline, CDR1 is LGHNA and CDR2 YSLEER. CDR3 length equals 17 residues.

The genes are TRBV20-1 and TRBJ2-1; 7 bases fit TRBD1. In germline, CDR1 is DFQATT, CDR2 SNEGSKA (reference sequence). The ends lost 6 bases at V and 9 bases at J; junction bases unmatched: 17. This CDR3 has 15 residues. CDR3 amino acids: CSAARGTVGLSEQFF. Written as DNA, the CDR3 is TGCAGTGCGGCAAGAGGGACAGTAGGGTTAAGTGAGCAGTTCTTC.

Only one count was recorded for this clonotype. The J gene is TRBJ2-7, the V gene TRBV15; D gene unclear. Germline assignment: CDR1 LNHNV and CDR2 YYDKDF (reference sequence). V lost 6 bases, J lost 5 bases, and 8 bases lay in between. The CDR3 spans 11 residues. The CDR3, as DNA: TGTGCCACCAGTTCGAGTGACGAGCAGTACTTC. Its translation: CATSSSDEQYF.

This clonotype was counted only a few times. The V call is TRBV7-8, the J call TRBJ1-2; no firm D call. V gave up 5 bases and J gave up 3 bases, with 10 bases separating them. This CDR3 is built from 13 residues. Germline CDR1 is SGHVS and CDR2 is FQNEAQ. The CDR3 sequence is CASSTLGDYGYTF. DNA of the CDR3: TGTGCCAGCAGCACACTCGGGGACTATGGCTACACCTTC. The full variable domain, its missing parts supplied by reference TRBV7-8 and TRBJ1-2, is GAGVSQSPRYKVAKRGQDVALRCDPISGHVSLFWYQQALGQGPEFLTYFQNEAQLDKSGLPSDRFFAERPEGSVSTLKIQRTQQEDSAVYLCASSTLGDYGYTFGSGTRLTVV.

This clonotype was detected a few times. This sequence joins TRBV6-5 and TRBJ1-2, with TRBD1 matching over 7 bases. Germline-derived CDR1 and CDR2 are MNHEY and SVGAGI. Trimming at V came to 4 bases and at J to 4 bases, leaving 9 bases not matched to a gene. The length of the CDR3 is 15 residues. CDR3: CASSLGRGPPYGYTF. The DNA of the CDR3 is TGTGCCAGCAGTTTGGGGAGGGGGCCGCCCTATGGCTACACCTTC.

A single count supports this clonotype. Written as DNA, the CDR3 is TGTGCCAGCAGCTTTACAGTCGCGAACACCGGGGAGCTGTTTTTT. This gives the protein CASSFTVANTGELFF. The V and J genes are TRBV5-6 and TRBJ2-2; D unresolved. Trimming shortened V by 2 bases and J by 0 bases, and 8 bases separated the two germline ends. The length of the CDR3 is 15 residues. The germline V gene has CDR1 SGHDT and CDR2 YYEEEE.

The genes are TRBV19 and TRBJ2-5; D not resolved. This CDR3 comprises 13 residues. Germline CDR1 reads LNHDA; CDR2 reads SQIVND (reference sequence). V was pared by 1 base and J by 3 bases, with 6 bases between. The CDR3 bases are TGTGCCAGTAGTATAGTGGCGGAAGAGACCCAGTACTTC. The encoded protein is CASSIVAEETQYF. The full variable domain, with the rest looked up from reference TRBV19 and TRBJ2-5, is DGGITQSPKYLFRKEGQNVTLSCEQNLNHDAMYWYRQDPGQGLRLIYYSQIVNDFQKGDIAEGYSVSREKKESFPLTVTSAQKNPTAFYLCASSIVAEETQYFGPGTRLLVL.

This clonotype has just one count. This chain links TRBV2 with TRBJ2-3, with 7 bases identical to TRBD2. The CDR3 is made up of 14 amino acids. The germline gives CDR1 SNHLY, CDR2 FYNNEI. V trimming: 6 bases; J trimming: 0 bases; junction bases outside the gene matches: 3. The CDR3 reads CASRGGLSTDTQYF. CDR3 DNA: TGTGCCAGCAGGGGGGGACTAAGCACAGATACGCAGTATTTT.

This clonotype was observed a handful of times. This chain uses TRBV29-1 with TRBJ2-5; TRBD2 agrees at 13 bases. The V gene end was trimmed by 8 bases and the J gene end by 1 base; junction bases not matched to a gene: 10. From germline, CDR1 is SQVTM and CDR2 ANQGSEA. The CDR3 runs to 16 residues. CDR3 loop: CSILAGGPPIQETQYF. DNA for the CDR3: TGCAGCATACTAGCGGGAGGGCCCCCCATCCAAGAGACCCAGTACTTC.

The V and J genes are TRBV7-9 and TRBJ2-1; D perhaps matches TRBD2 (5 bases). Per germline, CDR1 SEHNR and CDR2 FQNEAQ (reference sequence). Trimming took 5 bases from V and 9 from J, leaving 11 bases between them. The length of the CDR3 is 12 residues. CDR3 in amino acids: CASSLPRAEQFF. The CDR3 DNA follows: TGTGCCAGCAGCCTCCCGCGGGCTGAGCAGTTCTTC.

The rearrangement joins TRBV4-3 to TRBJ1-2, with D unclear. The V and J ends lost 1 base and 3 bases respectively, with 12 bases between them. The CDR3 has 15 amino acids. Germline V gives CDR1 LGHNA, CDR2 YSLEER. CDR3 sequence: CASSQGRMTHYGYTF. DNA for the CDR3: TGCGCCAGCAGCCAAGGAAGAATGACCCACTATGGCTACACCTTC.

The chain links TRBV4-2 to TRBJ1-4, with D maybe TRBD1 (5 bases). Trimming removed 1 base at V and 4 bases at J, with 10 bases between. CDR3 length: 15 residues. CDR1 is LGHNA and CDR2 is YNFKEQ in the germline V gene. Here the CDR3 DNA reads TGTGCCAGCAGCCAAGTAGGGGACGGTAATGAAAAACTGTTTTTT. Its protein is CASSQVGDGNEKLFF.

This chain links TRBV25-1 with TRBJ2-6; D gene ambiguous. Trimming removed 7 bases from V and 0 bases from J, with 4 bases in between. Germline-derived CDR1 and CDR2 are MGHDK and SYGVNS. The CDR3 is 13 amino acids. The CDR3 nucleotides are TGTGCCAGCATGGGCTCTGGGGCCAACGTCCTGACTTTC. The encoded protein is CASMGSGANVLTF.

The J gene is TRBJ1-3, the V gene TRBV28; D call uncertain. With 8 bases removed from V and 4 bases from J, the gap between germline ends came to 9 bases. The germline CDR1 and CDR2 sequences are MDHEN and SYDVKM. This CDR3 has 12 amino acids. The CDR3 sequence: CASGRKGNTIYF. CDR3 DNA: TGTGCCAGCGGAAGAAAGGGAAACACCATATATTTT.

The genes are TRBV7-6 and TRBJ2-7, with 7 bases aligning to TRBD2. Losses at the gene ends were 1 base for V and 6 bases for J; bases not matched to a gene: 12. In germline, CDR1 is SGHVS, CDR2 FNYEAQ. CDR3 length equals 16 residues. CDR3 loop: CASSLGPERGRPEQYF. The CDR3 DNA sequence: TGTGCCAGCAGCTTAGGCCCTGAGCGCGGGAGACCCGAGCAGTACTTC.

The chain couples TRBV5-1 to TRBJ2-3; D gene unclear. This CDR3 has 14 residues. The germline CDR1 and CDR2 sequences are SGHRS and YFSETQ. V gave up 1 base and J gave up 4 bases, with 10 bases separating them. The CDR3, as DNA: TGCGCCAGCAGCTTGCGGCCCCGGGCAGATACGCAGTATTTT. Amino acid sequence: CASSLRPRADTQYF. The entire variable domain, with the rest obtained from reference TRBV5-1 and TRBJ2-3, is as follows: KAGVTQTPRYLIKTRGQQVTLSCSPISGHRSVSWYQQTPGQGLQFLFEYFSETQRNKGNFPGRFSGRQFSNSRSEMNVSTLELGDSALYLCASSLRPRADTQYFGPGTRLTVL.

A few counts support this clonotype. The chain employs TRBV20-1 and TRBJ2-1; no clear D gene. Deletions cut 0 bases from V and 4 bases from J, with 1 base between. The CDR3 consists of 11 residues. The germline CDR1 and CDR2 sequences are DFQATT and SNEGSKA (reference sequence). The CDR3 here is CSAREYNEQFF. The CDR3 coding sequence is TGCAGTGCTAGAGAATACAATGAGCAGTTCTTC.

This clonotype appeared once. CDR3 coding DNA: TGTGCCAGCAGTTTGAGGGAGCTCTTCGATGGCTACACCTTC. It encodes CASSLRELFDGYTF. The gene calls are TRBV28 and TRBJ1-2, with D hard to call. Trimming removed 3 bases from V and 6 bases from J, with 14 bases in between. The CDR3 runs 14 residues. The germline CDR1 and CDR2 sequences are MDHEN and SYDVKM.

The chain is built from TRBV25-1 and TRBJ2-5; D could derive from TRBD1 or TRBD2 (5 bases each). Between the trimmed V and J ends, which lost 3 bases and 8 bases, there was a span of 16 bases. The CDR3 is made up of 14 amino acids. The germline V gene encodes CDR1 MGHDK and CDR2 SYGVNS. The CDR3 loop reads CASSEPGRAGTQYF. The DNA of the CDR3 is TGTGCCAGCAGTGAGCCTGGCAGGGCGGGTACCCAGTACTTC.

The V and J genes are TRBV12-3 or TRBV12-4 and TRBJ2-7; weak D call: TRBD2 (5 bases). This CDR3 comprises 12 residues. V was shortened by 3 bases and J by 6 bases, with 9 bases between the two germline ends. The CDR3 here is CASSFAGVEQYF. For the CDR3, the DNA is TGTGCCAGCAGTTTCGCGGGCGTCGAGCAGTACTTC.

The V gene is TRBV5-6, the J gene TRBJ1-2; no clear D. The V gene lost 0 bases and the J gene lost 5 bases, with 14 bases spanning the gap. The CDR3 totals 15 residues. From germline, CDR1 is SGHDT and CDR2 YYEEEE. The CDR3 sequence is CASSLGVTNLYGYTF. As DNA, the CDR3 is TGTGCCAGCAGCTTGGGTGTGACGAACCTATATGGCTACACCTTC.